These 22 T cell receptor beta chains share one sample of origin, sequenced in a study of blood T cell repertoires in COVID-19 (TCRdb year 2020). Library preparation employed the immunoSEQ multiplex PCR assay. TCRdb provides this immuneACCESS table in a form limited to in-frame rearrangements. Some clones are lacking; in checked studies, under half of them reflect an unresolved V gene, and why the rest are absent is not known. Within this sample are roughly 200,000 clones, with roughly four fifths of them counted one time only. The ten largest account for under 5% of the sample. The sample was peripheral blood. The receptors originated from a man aged 50 to 59 with active or convalescent COVID-19.

The chain links TRBV5-1 to TRBJ2-2, with 8 bases identical to TRBD2. The ends lost 0 bases at V and 7 bases at J; junction bases unmatched: 5. Looked up from germline, CDR1 is SGHRS and CDR2 is YFSETQ. This CDR3 comprises 15 residues. The CDR3 nucleotides are TGCGCCAGCAGCTTGGAGGGGACTAGTAACGGGGAGCTGTTTTTT. Residues: CASSLEGTSNGELFF.

The chain links TRBV6-1 to TRBJ2-3; D not certain. The CDR3 covers 13 residues. V lost 2 bases, J lost 1 base, and 4 bases lay in between. Germline-derived CDR1 and CDR2 are MNHNS and SASEGT. CDR3 nucleotides: TGTGCCAGCAGTGAACAGGGCACAGATACGCAGTATTTT. It is translated as CASSEQGTDTQYF.

The chain carries TRBV5-8 and TRBJ2-3; tentatively, D is TRBD1 (7 bases). Between the trimmed V and J ends, which lost 3 bases and 3 bases, there was a span of 17 bases. This CDR3 spans 16 amino acids. CDR1 SGHTS and CDR2 YDEGEE come from the germline V gene. CDR3 residues: CASSWGDRVATDTQYF. DNA for the CDR3: TGTGCCAGCAGCTGGGGGGACAGAGTAGCGACAGATACGCAGTATTTT.

This clone was recorded once. The rearrangement joins TRBV18 to TRBJ1-4, with 7 nucleotides matching TRBD1. V trimming: 4 bases; J trimming: 5 bases; junction bases outside the gene matches: 1. From germline, CDR1 is KGHSH and CDR2 LQKENI. The CDR3 covers 13 residues. CDR3: CASSRDRNEKLFF. Written as DNA, the CDR3 is TGTGCCAGCTCACGGGACAGAAATGAAAAACTGTTTTTT.

The chain joins TRBV6-1 to TRBJ2-2; D not resolved. V lost 2 bases and J 4 bases, leaving 11 bases between the germline ends. CDR1 and CDR2 (germline): MNHNS, SASEGT. The CDR3 is 15 amino acids. The CDR3, as DNA: TGTGCCAGCAGTGAACCTGGCAAGTCCACCGGGGAGCTGTTTTTT. Protein: CASSEPGKSTGELFF.

This chain uses TRBV7-3 with TRBJ2-3; 9 bases match TRBD2. With 3 bases clipped from V and 2 bases from J, the junction kept 6 bases outside the gene matches. From germline, CDR1 is SGHTA and CDR2 FQGTGA. This CDR3 is 16 amino acids long. In DNA form, the CDR3 reads TGTGCCAGCAGCTTTATTAGCGGGGGCGACACAGATACGCAGTATTTT. Translated, it gives CASSFISGGDTDTQYF.

The chain carries TRBV5-1 and TRBJ2-2; 7 bases fit TRBD1. The V gene's germline CDR1 is SGHRS and CDR2 YFSETQ. This CDR3 region has 14 residues. Trimming at V came to 5 bases and at J to 4 bases, leaving 5 bases not matched to a gene. CDR3 nucleotide sequence: TGCGCCAGCAGGAGACAGGGATCCACCGGGGAGCTGTTTTTT. Encoded protein: CASRRQGSTGELFF.

This chain joins TRBV7-9 and TRBJ2-1; 9 nucleotides match TRBD1. Trimming at V came to 2 bases and at J to 9 bases, leaving 8 bases not matched to a gene. This CDR3 is built from 15 residues. The V gene's germline CDR1 is SEHNR and CDR2 FQNEAQ (reference sequence). CDR3: CASSLSDRGFSEQFF. The CDR3 DNA sequence: TGTGCCAGCAGCTTATCGGACAGGGGATTTTCTGAGCAGTTCTTC.

This chain connects TRBV2 to TRBJ1-5; possibly TRBD1 for D (5 bases). The CDR3 is 15 amino acids. V was cut by 7 bases and J by 0 bases, with 13 bases left in between. The germline gives CDR1 SNHLY, CDR2 FYNNEI. The CDR3 bases are TGTGCCAGCACCGGAGGGGTCAATAGCAATCAGCCCCAGCATTTT. Encoded protein: CASTGGVNSNQPQHF.

The V and J genes are TRBV12-5 and TRBJ2-3; D ambiguous. Germline-derived CDR1 and CDR2 are LGHNT and FRNRAP. V gave up 4 bases and J gave up 6 bases, with 5 bases separating them. There are 11 residues in the CDR3. CDR3 amino acids: CASGSLDTQYF. In DNA form, the CDR3 reads TGTGCTAGTGGTTCCCTTGATACGCAGTATTTT. The whole variable domain, filled in from reference TRBV12-5 and TRBJ2-3, reads DARVTQTPRHKVTEMGQEVTMRCQPILGHNTVFWYRQTMMQGLELLAYFRNRAPLDDSGMPKDRFSAEMPDATLATLKIQPSEPRDSAVYFCASGSLDTQYFGPGTRLTVL.

The rearrangement uses TRBV30 and TRBJ1-4; 9 nucleotides agree with TRBD1. This CDR3 comprises 14 residues. V dropped 3 bases and J dropped 4; count of bases not matched to a gene: 3. Germline values: CDR1 GTSNPN, CDR2 SVGIG (reference sequence). CDR3 bases: TGTGCCTGGAGCGCGGACAGGGGTAATGAAAAACTGTTTTTT. Translating gives CAWSADRGNEKLFF.

CDR3 in amino acids: CASSSDRGNSPLHF. The CDR3 DNA is TGTGCCAGCAGCTCGGACAGGGGAAATTCACCCCTCCACTTT. The rearrangement joins TRBV7-2 to TRBJ1-6, with 9 bases identical to TRBD1. This CDR3 is built from 14 residues. Germline-derived CDR1 and CDR2 are SGHTA and FQGNSA. Losses at the gene ends were 4 bases for V and 7 bases for J; bases not matched to a gene: 2.

The V call is TRBV28, the J call TRBJ1-1; 7 nucleotides match TRBD1. The germline CDR1 and CDR2 sequences are MDHEN and SYDVKM. Unmatched junction bases numbered 11, after V lost 6 bases and J lost 1 base. This CDR3 contains 16 residues. CDR3 region: CASSYSNRGPNTEAFF. CDR3 nucleotide sequence: TGTGCCAGCAGCTATAGCAACAGGGGCCCGAACACTGAAGCTTTCTTT. Drawing the rest from reference TRBV28 and TRBJ1-1, the complete variable domain is DVKVTQSSRYLVKRTGEKVFLECVQDMDHENMFWYRQDPGLGLRLIYFSYDVKMKEKGDIPEGYSVSREKKERFSLILESASTNQTSMYLCASSYSNRGPNTEAFFGQGTRLTVV.

The chain joins TRBV24-1 to TRBJ2-1, with D perhaps TRBD1 (6 bases). V was clipped by 4 bases and J by 10 bases, with 10 bases between them. The CDR3 totals 12 residues. The germline CDR1 and CDR2 sequences are KGHDR and SFDVKD. CDR3 in amino acids: CATSDHDREQFF. In DNA form, the CDR3 reads TGTGCCACCAGTGACCACGACAGGGAGCAGTTCTTC.

V and J are TRBV6-4 and TRBJ1-2, with 8 bases lining up with TRBD1. Germline CDR1 reads MRHNA; CDR2 reads SNTAGT. This CDR3 spans 15 amino acids. V lost 4 bases and J lost 5; bases outside the gene matches: 9. The CDR3 DNA sequence: TGTGCCAGCAGTGTATACTTAGGACAGGGTTATGGCTACACCTTC. Its protein product is CASSVYLGQGYGYTF.

In its sample, this clone was seen a few times. V usage is TRBV30 and J usage is TRBJ1-2, with TRBD1 matching over 7 bases. V lost 3 bases to trimming and J lost 3 bases; unmatched junction nucleotides: 1. Germline CDR1 is GTSNPN and CDR2 is SVGIG (reference sequence). The CDR3 has 12 amino acids. As DNA, the CDR3 is TGTGCCTGGAGCGGGACAGACTATGGCTACACCTTC. Translating it yields CAWSGTDYGYTF.

With respect to this clone: Additional DNA sequences in this sample encode the identical CDR3. V is TRBV4-3 and J is TRBJ1-2; 8 nucleotides match TRBD1. CDR1 is LGHNA and CDR2 is YSLEER in the germline V gene. Losses at the gene ends were 4 bases for V and 2 bases for J; bases not matched to a gene: 3. CDR3 size: 14 residues. The chain's CDR3 is CASSPRTGNYGYTF. The DNA for the CDR3 is TGCGCCAGCAGCCCTAGGACAGGGAACTATGGCTACACCTTC.

Concerning this clone itself: Other DNA sequences of this sample code for an identical CDR3. V and J are TRBV7-2 and TRBJ2-3; 9 nucleotides line up with TRBD1. Germline assignment: CDR1 SGHTA and CDR2 FQGNSA. The CDR3 extends over 15 amino acids. The V segment lost 5 bases and the J segment 3 bases; nucleotides outside the gene matches: 6. The CDR3 nucleotides are TGTGCCAGCAGCCAGGACAGGGGAAGGACAGATACGCAGTATTTT. Translation gives CASSQDRGRTDTQYF.

This clone was found a few times. The chain joins TRBV5-4 to TRBJ2-5; maybe TRBD1 (6 bases). Deletions cut 1 base from V and 5 bases from J, with 18 bases between. The germline gives CDR1 SGHNT, CDR2 YYREEE (reference sequence). The CDR3 is 16 amino acids. The CDR3 DNA follows: TGTGCCAGCAGCTTGCCCCGTGCACAGGGTGGGGAGACCCAGTACTTC. This encodes CASSLPRAQGGETQYF.

V usage is TRBV6-5 and J usage is TRBJ2-1; the match to TRBD2 covers 8 bases. This CDR3 contains 14 residues. Germline CDR1 reads MNHEY; CDR2 reads SVGAGI. Trimming took 8 bases from V and 3 from J; bases not matched to a gene: 6. The CDR3 DNA is TGTGCCAGCTGGAGCGGGGGAAGCTACAATGAGCAGTTCTTC. This gives the protein CASWSGGSYNEQFF.

The chain has TRBV30 and TRBJ1-2; tentatively, D is TRBD1 (5 bases). From germline, CDR1 is GTSNPN and CDR2 SVGIG (reference sequence). This CDR3 contains 12 residues. The germline V and J ends were trimmed by 3 bases and 8 bases, with 13 bases remaining between them. CDR3 amino acids: CAWRGLQEGYTF. The DNA of the CDR3 is TGTGCCTGGAGGGGTTTACAGGAAGGCTACACCTTC. The whole variable domain, filled in from reference TRBV30 and TRBJ1-2, reads SQTIHQWPATLVQPVGSPLSLECTVEGTSNPNLYWYRQAAGRGLQLLFYSVGIGQISSEVPQNLSASRPQDRQFILSSKKLLLSDSGFYLCAWRGLQEGYTFGSGTRLTVV.

The chain employs TRBV11-1 and TRBJ2-7; 8 bases line up with TRBD2. This CDR3 spans 15 amino acids. V was clipped by 7 bases and J by 1 base; unmatched bases: 9. The V gene's germline CDR1 is SGHAT and CDR2 FQDESV (reference sequence). The DNA of the CDR3 is TGTGCCAGCACCCGCGAGCGGGGGATGTCCTACGAGCAGTACTTC. Its translation: CASTRERGMSYEQYF.